This T cell receptor beta chain came from a study of blood T cell repertoires in COVID-19. Study-level background: The study drew acute and convalescent COVID-19 samples from the United States, Italy and Spain.

The CDR3 sequence is 16 residues long. CDR1 is SGHNT, CDR2 YYREEE, per germline (reference sequence). V trimming: 3 bases; J trimming: 6 bases; junction bases outside the gene matches: 9. Original processing notes: It was from reference gene primer amplification that nucleated cell counts were estimated. Here immunoSEQ multiplex PCR was the method, and the copy in TCRdb shows in-frame clones only, minus some. V, J and clone size reflect that table, while D and trimming were determined from the DNA. In the table there are fewer than 200,000 clones, 88% of which are singletons. The sequencing sample was made of peripheral blood. The chain combines TRBV5-4 with TRBJ2-1; 10 bases line up with TRBD2. The origin of this receptor is a man in his fifties or sixties with acute or convalescent COVID-19. The CDR3 region has the DNA TGTGCCAGCAGCTCCTTTAGCGGGAGGCTAGGCAATGAGCAGTTCTTC. Translated, it gives CASSSFSGRLGNEQFF. Using reference TRBV5-4 and TRBJ2-1 for the parts outside the CDR3, the full variable domain is ETGVTQSPTHLIKTRGQQVTLRCSSQSGHNTVSWYQQALGQGPQFIFQYYREEENGRGNFPPRFSGLQFPNYSSELNVNALELDDSALYLCASSSFSGRLGNEQFFGPGTRLTVL.